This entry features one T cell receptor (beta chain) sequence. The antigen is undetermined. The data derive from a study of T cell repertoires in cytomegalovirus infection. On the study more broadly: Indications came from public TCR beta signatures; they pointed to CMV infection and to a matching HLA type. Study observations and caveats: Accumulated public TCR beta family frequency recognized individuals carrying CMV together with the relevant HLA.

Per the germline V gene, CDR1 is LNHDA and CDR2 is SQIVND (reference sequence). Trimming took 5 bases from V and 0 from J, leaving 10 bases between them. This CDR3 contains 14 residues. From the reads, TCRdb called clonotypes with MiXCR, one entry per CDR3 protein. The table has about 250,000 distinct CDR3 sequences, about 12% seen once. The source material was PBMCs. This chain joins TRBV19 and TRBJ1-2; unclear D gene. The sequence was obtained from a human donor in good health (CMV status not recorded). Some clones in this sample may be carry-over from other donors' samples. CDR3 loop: CASSPPPPNYGYTF. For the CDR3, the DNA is TGTGCCAGTAGTCCGCCCCCCCCTAACTATGGCTACACCTTC.